The T cell receptor beta chain under discussion was sequenced for a study of blood T cell repertoires in COVID-19. Per germline, CDR1 MNHEY and CDR2 SVGAGI. The J segment lost 7 bases and the V segment lost 0 bases, leaving 7 bases of the junction unmatched. The length of the CDR3 is 16 residues. Here immunoSEQ multiplex PCR was the method, and the copy in TCRdb shows in-frame clones only, minus some. The sample contains hundreds of thousands of clones, about nine tenths of which appear only once. Sequenced input: peripheral blood. The source of this sequence is a woman aged 45-65 years who had recovered from COVID-19. The chain recombines TRBV6-5 with TRBJ1-2; TRBD1 aligns across 11 bases. Here the CDR3 reads CASSYSGGQGEFGYTF. In nucleotides, the CDR3 is TGTGCCAGCAGTTACTCGGGGGGACAGGGGGAGTTTGGCTACACCTTC.